The 20 T cell receptor beta chains presented below share a single source sample, sequenced in a study of blood T cell repertoires in COVID-19. Measured with immunoSEQ multiplex PCR; TCRdb has only the in-frame clones, and not every one. The sample includes about 53,000 clones, approximately 82% of them seen just once. Sequenced sample: peripheral blood. These receptors were collected from a human donor in a cohort sampled during active COVID-19.

The V gene is TRBV30, the J gene TRBJ1-3; 11 nucleotides align to TRBD1. CDR1 and CDR2 from the germline V gene are GTSNPN and SVGIG (reference sequence). With 3 bases clipped from V and 7 bases from J, the junction kept 8 bases outside the gene matches. CDR3 length: 15 residues. CDR3 sequence reads: CAWRPSGTGGNTIYF. The CDR3 coding sequence is TGTGCCTGGAGACCATCCGGGACAGGGGGGAACACCATATATTTT.

This clone was seen a handful of times. This chain uses TRBV4-3 with TRBJ2-7; D is unresolved. CDR3 length equals 14 residues. Trimming took 4 bases from V and 4 from J, leaving 14 bases between them. Germline V CDR1 and CDR2: LGHNA, YSLEER. CDR3 in DNA: TGCGCCAGCAGCCCTTCTTATGGCGGTTACGAGCAGTACTTC. It encodes CASSPSYGGYEQYF.

This clone was seen once. The V and J genes are TRBV25-1 and TRBJ2-7; D unclear. From germline, CDR1 is MGHDK and CDR2 SYGVNS. The V end was cut by 3 bases, the J end by 3 bases, with 9 bases between. This CDR3 spans 13 amino acids. This CDR3 is CASSDAGYYEQYF. Written as DNA, the CDR3 is TGTGCCAGCAGTGATGCAGGATACTACGAGCAGTACTTC.

The genes are TRBV3-1 (or the pseudogene TRBV3-2) and TRBJ2-2; a possible D gene is TRBD2 (7 bases). The germline V gene encodes CDR1 LGHDT and CDR2 YNNKEL (reference sequence). Trimming removed 4 bases from V and 6 bases from J, with 18 bases in between. There are 16 residues in the CDR3. The CDR3 region is CASSPPRGAVSGELFF. CDR3 bases: TGTGCCAGCAGCCCCCCCCGGGGGGCAGTGTCCGGGGAGCTGTTTTTT.

The chain is built from TRBV29-1 and TRBJ2-7, with 8 positions matching TRBD1. This CDR3 is 13 amino acids long. Germline V gives CDR1 SQVTM, CDR2 ANQGSEA. After removal of 6 bases from V and 2 bases from J, the junction contained 6 bases not matched to a gene. CDR3 region: CSVPGQGPYEQYF. In nucleotides, the CDR3 is TGCAGCGTCCCAGGACAGGGTCCCTACGAGCAGTACTTC.

This sequence joins TRBV7-2 and TRBJ2-3; possible D gene TRBD2, 5 bases. Germline assignment: CDR1 SGHTA and CDR2 FQGNSA. This CDR3 has 13 amino acids. Between the trimmed V and J ends, which lost 6 bases and 2 bases, there was a span of 9 bases. In DNA, the CDR3 is TGTGCCAGCAGAGGGCGGGTCACAGATACGCAGTATTTT. Translated: CASRGRVTDTQYF. Full variable domain (remainder filled in from reference TRBV7-2 and TRBJ2-3): GAGVSQSPSNKVTEKGKDVELRCDPISGHTALYWYRQSLGQGLEFLIYFQGNSAPDKSGLPSDRFSAERTGGSVSTLTIQRTQQEDSAVYLCASRGRVTDTQYFGPGTRLTVL.

This clone was counted a few times. The chain recombines TRBV29-1 with TRBJ2-5; 7 bases match TRBD2. The CDR3 is 17 residues long. V dropped 0 bases and J dropped 1; count of bases not matched to a gene: 11. CDR1 and CDR2 (germline): SQVTM, ANQGSEA. CDR3 sequence: CSVEDDYERGFQETQYF. In DNA form, the CDR3 reads TGCAGCGTTGAAGATGATTACGAGCGGGGCTTCCAAGAGACCCAGTACTTC.

The V gene is TRBV9, the J gene TRBJ1-2; unclear D gene. Per the germline V gene, CDR1 is SGDLS and CDR2 is YYNGEE. V was clipped by 1 base and J by 2 bases, with 3 bases between them. CDR3 length equals 12 residues. CDR3 sequence (DNA): TGTGCCAGCAGCGTACAGAACTATGGCTACACCTTC. It translates to CASSVQNYGYTF.

V gene TRBV24-1 combines with J gene TRBJ2-1; possibly TRBD1 for D (6 bases). There are 16 residues in the CDR3. CDR1 is KGHDR and CDR2 is SFDVKD in the germline V gene. Trimming stripped 4 bases from V and 0 bases from J, with 12 bases between. The CDR3: CATSDSTGFSYNEQFF. The CDR3 DNA follows: TGTGCCACCAGTGACTCAACAGGGTTCTCCTACAATGAGCAGTTCTTC.

This rearrangement joins TRBV7-8 to TRBJ2-7; TRBD2 aligns across 9 bases. The V segment lost 1 base and the J segment 0 bases; nucleotides outside the gene matches: 4. This CDR3 spans 16 amino acids. Germline assignment: CDR1 SGHVS and CDR2 FQNEAQ. CDR3 region: CASSLGASGNSYEQYF. DNA of the CDR3: TGTGCCAGCAGCTTAGGAGCTAGCGGGAACTCCTACGAGCAGTACTTC.

The chain employs TRBV3-1 (or the pseudogene TRBV3-2) and TRBJ1-2; possibly TRBD1 for D (5 bases). Germline V gene data show CDR1 as LGHDT and CDR2 as YNNKEL (reference sequence). This CDR3 spans 15 amino acids. With 1 base removed from V and 4 bases from J, the gap between germline ends came to 13 bases. The CDR3 reads CASSQGSGQGYGYTF. The CDR3 DNA follows: TGTGCCAGCAGCCAAGGAAGTGGTCAGGGCTATGGCTACACCTTC.

The genes are TRBV29-1 and TRBJ2-7, with TRBD2 as a possible D gene (5 bases). Trimming removed 7 bases from V and 0 bases from J, with 16 bases in between. This CDR3 spans 14 amino acids. The V gene's germline CDR1 is SQVTM and CDR2 ANQGSEA. The CDR3 here is CSALREASSYEQYF. The CDR3 nucleotides are TGCAGCGCCCTACGGGAAGCCTCCTCCTACGAGCAGTACTTC.

This clone was detected only a few times. CDR3 DNA sequence: TGCGCCAGCAGCTTGACAGGCTTCAACTCCTACGAGCAGTACTTC. It codes for CASSLTGFNSYEQYF. This chain joins TRBV5-1 and TRBJ2-7; tentatively, D is TRBD1 (5 bases). The germline CDR1 and CDR2 sequences are SGHRS and YFSETQ. Trimming removed 1 base from V and 0 bases from J, with 11 bases in between. The CDR3 totals 15 residues.

The J gene is TRBJ2-1, the V gene TRBV7-9; the match to TRBD2 covers 11 bases. The CDR3 is 15 residues long. With V trimmed by 6 bases and J by 5 bases, 6 bases remained unmatched. In germline, CDR1 is SEHNR, CDR2 FQNEAQ (reference sequence). CDR3 sequence reads: CASRGTSGGDNEQFF. The CDR3 region has the DNA TGTGCCAGCAGGGGAACTAGCGGGGGAGACAATGAGCAGTTCTTC.

The V gene is TRBV9, the J gene TRBJ2-3, with D uncertain. The CDR3 sequence is 17 residues long. Trimming removed 0 bases at V and 1 base at J, with 15 bases between. Germline CDR1 and CDR2: SGDLS and YYNGEE. CDR3 in DNA: TGTGCCAGCAGCGTAGTAGCTGATCCCCTCGGCACAGATACGCAGTATTTT. It is translated as CASSVVADPLGTDTQYF.

The gene calls are TRBV6-2 or TRBV6-3 and TRBJ2-5, with 13 bases matching TRBD2. CDR3 size: 19 residues. Germline values: CDR1 MNHEY, CDR2 SVGEGT. Trimming cost V 0 bases and J 5 bases; bases outside gene matches: 12. CDR3 sequence reads: CASSYSGTSGAPLRETQYF. The CDR3 region has the DNA TGTGCCAGCAGTTACTCCGGGACTAGCGGGGCCCCTCTACGGGAGACCCAGTACTTC.

V usage is TRBV24-1 and J usage is TRBJ2-7; 11 nucleotides align to TRBD1. The CDR3 extends over 15 amino acids. CDR1 KGHDR and CDR2 SFDVKD come from the germline V gene. Trimming cost V 4 bases and J 3 bases; bases outside gene matches: 4. In DNA form, the CDR3 reads TGTGCCACCAGTGACACCGGGACAGGGGGCTACGAGCAGTACTTC. It specifies CATSDTGTGGYEQYF.

This sequence joins TRBV6-5 and TRBJ1-2, with a possible D match to TRBD1 (5 bases). V shed 4 bases and J shed 4 bases, with 13 bases lying between them. The germline V gene encodes CDR1 MNHEY and CDR2 SVGAGI. The CDR3 runs 14 residues. CDR3 region: CASSFSGNSYGYTF. The CDR3, as DNA: TGTGCCAGCAGTTTTTCAGGGAATTCCTATGGCTACACCTTC.

The chain employs TRBV11-2 and TRBJ2-7, with unresolved D. The CDR3 runs to 13 residues. Germline V CDR1 and CDR2: SGHAT, FQNNGV. V shed 4 bases and J shed 0 bases, with 7 bases lying between them. The chain's CDR3 is CASSYRSSYEQYF. CDR3 DNA sequence: TGTGCCAGCAGCTATCGGAGCTCCTACGAGCAGTACTTC.

The chain combines TRBV7-3 with TRBJ2-3, with 8 bases that match TRBD2. J gave up 2 bases and V 5 bases, and 6 bases lay outside the gene matches. This CDR3 contains 15 residues. CDR1 and CDR2 (germline): SGHTA, FQGTGA. The CDR3, as DNA: TGTGCCAGCAGCCCTTTTAGCGGGGCCACAGATACGCAGTATTTT. As protein: CASSPFSGATDTQYF. Full variable domain (outside the CDR3, taken from reference TRBV7-3 and TRBJ2-3): GAGVSQTPSNKVTEKGKYVELRCDPISGHTALYWYRQSLGQGPEFLIYFQGTGAADDSGLPNDRFFAVRPEGSVSTLKIQRTERGDSAVYLCASSPFSGATDTQYFGPGTRLTVL.